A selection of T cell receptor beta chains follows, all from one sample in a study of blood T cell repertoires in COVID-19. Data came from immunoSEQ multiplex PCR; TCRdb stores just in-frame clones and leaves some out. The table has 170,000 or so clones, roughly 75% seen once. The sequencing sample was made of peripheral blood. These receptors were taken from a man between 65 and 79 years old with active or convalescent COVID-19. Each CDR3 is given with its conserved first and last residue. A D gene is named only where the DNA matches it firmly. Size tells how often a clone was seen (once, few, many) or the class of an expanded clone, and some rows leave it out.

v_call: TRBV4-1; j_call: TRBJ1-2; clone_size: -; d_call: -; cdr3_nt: TGCGCCAGCAGCCAACGCGCGGGAACCCCCTATGGCTACACCTTC; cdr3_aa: CASSQRAGTPYGYTF
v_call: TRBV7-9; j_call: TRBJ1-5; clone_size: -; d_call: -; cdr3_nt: TGTGCCAGTGGTCGAGGGTTGGGCAATCAGCCCCAGCATTTT; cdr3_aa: CASGRGLGNQPQHF
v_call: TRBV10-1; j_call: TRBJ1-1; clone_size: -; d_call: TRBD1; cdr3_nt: TGCGCCAGCAGCACCGGGACAGTGAACACTGAAGCTTTCTTT; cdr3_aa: CASSTGTVNTEAFF
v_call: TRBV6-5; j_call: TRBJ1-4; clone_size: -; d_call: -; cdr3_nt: TGTGCCAGCAACAAGGACACCTTAACTAATGAAAAACTGTTTTTT; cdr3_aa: CASNKDTLTNEKLFF
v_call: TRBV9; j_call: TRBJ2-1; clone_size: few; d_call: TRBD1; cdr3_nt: TGTGCCAGCAGCGCCCAGTTGGGACAGGGGGTCTACAATGAGCAGTTCTTC; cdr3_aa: CASSAQLGQGVYNEQFF
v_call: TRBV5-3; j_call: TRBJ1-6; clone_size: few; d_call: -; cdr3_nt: TGTGCCAGAGCGGGACGACGCTATAATTCACCCCTCCACTTT; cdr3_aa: CARAGRRYNSPLHF
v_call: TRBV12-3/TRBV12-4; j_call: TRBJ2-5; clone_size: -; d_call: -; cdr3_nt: TGTGCCAGCAGTTTTGGCAACGGGGAGACCCAGTACTTC; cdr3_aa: CASSFGNGETQYF
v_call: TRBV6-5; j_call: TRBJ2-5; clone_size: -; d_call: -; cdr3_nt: TGTGCCAGCAGTCCAAGCGGGACACAAGAGACCCAGTACTTC; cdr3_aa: CASSPSGTQETQYF
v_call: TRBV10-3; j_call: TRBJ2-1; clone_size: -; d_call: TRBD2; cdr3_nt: TGTGCCATCAGTGTCCCCCGGGGCGGGAGCTCCTACAATGAGCAGTTCTTC; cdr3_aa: CAISVPRGGSSYNEQFF
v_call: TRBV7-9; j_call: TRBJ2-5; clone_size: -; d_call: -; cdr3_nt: TGTGCCAGCAGCTTAGACGGGAGAGGGTACTTC; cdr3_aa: CASSLDGRGYF
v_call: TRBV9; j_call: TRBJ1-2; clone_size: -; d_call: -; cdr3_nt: TGTGCCAGCAGCTCCGGGTCGGACTATGGCTACACCTTC; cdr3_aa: CASSSGSDYGYTF
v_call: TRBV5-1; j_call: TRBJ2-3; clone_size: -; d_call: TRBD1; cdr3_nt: TGCGCCAGCAGCTTCGGGACAGGGTCCACAGATACGCAGTATTTT; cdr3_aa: CASSFGTGSTDTQYF
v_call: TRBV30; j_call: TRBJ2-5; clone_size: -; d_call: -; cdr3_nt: TGTGCCTGTCCGGGAAAAAGTGGCCAAGAGACCCAGTACTTC; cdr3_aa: CACPGKSGQETQYF
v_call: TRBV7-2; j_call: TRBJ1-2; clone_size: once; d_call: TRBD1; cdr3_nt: TGTGCCAGCAGCTTAGGGGGGCAGGGGGCGATAGGCTACACCTTC; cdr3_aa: CASSLGGQGAIGYTF
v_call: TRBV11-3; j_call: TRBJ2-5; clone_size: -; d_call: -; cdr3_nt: TGTGCCAGCAGCTTAGATCTAGTCGGGGAGACCCAGTACTTC; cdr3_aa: CASSLDLVGETQYF
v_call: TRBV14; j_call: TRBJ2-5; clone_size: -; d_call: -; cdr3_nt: TGTGCCAGCAGCCAGACGGGGAGGGAGACCCAGTACTTC; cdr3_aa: CASSQTGRETQYF
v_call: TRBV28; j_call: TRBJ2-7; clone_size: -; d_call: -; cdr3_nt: TGTGCCAGCAATTCCCAAGGGGGGGGTCTGAGGGAGCAGTACTTC; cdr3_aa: CASNSQGGGLREQYF
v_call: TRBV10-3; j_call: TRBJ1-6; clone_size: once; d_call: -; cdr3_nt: TGTGCCATCAGTGAATTTTCCAACAGGGTTAGCAATTCACCCCTCCACTTT; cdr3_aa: CAISEFSNRVSNSPLHF
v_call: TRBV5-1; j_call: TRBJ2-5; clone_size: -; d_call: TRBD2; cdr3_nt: TGCGCCAGCAGCCCCGGGACTAGCGGGGCTGAAAAGACCCAGTACTTC; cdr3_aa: CASSPGTSGAEKTQYF
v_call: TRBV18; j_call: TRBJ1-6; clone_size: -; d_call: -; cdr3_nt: TGTGCCAGCTCACCAGGCCAGGTGGATAATTCACCCCTCCACTTT; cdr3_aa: CASSPGQVDNSPLHF
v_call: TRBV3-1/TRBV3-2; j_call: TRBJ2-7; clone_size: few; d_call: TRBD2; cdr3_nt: TGTGCCAGCAGCTATGGACTAGCGGGAGTTGGAGAGCAGTACTTC; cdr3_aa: CASSYGLAGVGEQYF
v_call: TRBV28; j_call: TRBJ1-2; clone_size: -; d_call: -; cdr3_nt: TGTGCCAGCAGTGTAACGGTTCGAGGAGGGGATGGCTACACCTTC; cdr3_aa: CASSVTVRGGDGYTF
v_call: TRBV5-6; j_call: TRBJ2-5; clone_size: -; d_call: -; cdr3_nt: TGTGCCAGCAGCTTGGGGACAGTACAAGAGACCCAGTACTTC; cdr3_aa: CASSLGTVQETQYF
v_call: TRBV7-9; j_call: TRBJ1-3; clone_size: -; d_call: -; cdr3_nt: TGTGCCAGCAGCTTATTGGGGGGTACTGGAAACACCATATATTTT; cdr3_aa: CASSLLGGTGNTIYF
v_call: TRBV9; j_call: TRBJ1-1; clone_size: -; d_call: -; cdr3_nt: TGTGCCAGCAGCCCGGGAGGGGGTGGGAACACTGAAGCTTTCTTT; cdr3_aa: CASSPGGGGNTEAFF
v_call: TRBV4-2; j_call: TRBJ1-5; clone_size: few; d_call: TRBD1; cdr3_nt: TGTGCCAGCAGCGGCCGAGGCGGGACAGAGAATCAGCCCCAGCATTTT; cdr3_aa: CASSGRGGTENQPQHF
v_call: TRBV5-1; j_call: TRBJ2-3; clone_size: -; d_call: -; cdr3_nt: TGCGCCAGCAGCGGGCAGACCAGCACAGATACGCAGTATTTT; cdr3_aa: CASSGQTSTDTQYF
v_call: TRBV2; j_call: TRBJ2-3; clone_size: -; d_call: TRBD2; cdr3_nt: TGTGCCAGCAGGAGATGGACTAGCGGGAGGGACACAGATACGCAGTATTTT; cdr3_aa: CASRRWTSGRDTDTQYF
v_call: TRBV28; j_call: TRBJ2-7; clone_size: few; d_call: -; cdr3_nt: TGTGCCAGCAGCCGTAGGCTTAGCCCCCACGAGCAGTACTTC; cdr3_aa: CASSRRLSPHEQYF
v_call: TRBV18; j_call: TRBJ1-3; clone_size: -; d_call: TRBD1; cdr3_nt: TGTGCCAGCTCACCCGTCCGGGACAGGGTCATCTCTGGAAACACCATATATTTT; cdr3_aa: CASSPVRDRVISGNTIYF
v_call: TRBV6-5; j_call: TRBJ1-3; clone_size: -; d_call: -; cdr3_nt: TGTGCCAGCAGTTGGTTCGGGGGGCTCGGAAACACCATATATTTT; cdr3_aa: CASSWFGGLGNTIYF
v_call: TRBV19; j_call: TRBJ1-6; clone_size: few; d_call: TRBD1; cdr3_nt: TGTGCCAGTAGTCTAGACAGGGGCTCACCCCTCCACTTT; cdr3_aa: CASSLDRGSPLHF